This T cell receptor (beta chain) emerged from a study of OX40 agonist ivuxolimab in advanced cancers. On the study more broadly: An anti-OX40 (CD134) antibody with agonistic activity, ivuxolimab, was administered to patients.

Findings and limits, study-wide: The study observed clonal expansion of CD4+ and CD8+ blood T cells by week 6 at 0.1 to 3.0 mg/kg. Specificity for antigen went undetermined in the expanded peripheral T cells. There were, on average, more expanded clones in CD8+ T cells than in CD4+.

Regarding this clone: Its antigen is not known.

Sequencing was performed with immunoSEQ multiplex PCR; in TCRdb, only in-frame clones are kept and a portion is missing. The table has some 74,000 clones, 90% seen once; the top ten hold about 0.3%. The CDR3 sequence is 16 residues long. The germline CDR1 and CDR2 sequences are SGHRS and YFSETQ. The junction had 8 bases not matched to a gene; V was cut back by 5 bases and J by 2 bases. The chain carries TRBV5-1 and TRBJ1-2; 11 nucleotides align to TRBD1. This clonotype originated in an adult with an advanced solid tumor such as melanoma, head and neck, liver or kidney cancer. The sample was CD4+ or CD8+ T cells sorted from blood, taken in a trial of the OX40 agonist ivuxolimab. The CDR3 region is CASSVPGTGGNYGYTF. CDR3 sequence (DNA): TGCGCCAGCAGTGTACCCGGGACAGGGGGGAACTATGGCTACACCTTC.